Listed below are T cell receptor beta chains from one sample, sequenced in a study of T-cell memory formation after mild COVID-19. MiXCR, run by TCRdb on the 5' RACE reads, gives a single entry per CDR3 protein. The table records around 340,000 distinct CDR3 sequences, over 10% of them present only once. The sequencing sample was made of PBMCs or a T cell subset sorted from them (not recorded which). These receptors were collected from a man between 18 and 29 years old who had mild COVID-19 (a few samples of this study predate the infection). Cell type and time point are not known. Both conserved end residues are part of each CDR3. A D gene is named only where the DNA matches it firmly. Rows give clone size only sometimes, using once, few, many, or a class for an expanded clone.

D gene	J gene	clone size	V gene	CDR3 DNA	CDR3 protein
.	TRBJ1-1	.	TRBV3-1	TGTGCCAGCAGCCGACACAGGGTTGGGAACACTGAAGCTTTCTTT	CASSRHRVGNTEAFF
.	TRBJ1-2	.	TRBV28	TGTGCCAGCAGTACCGAGCCCGGGACACACTATGGCTACACCTTC	CASSTEPGTHYGYTF
.	TRBJ2-1	few	TRBV7-3	TGTGCCAGCAGCTTCGTGGGGAGAGGTAATGAGCAGTTCTTC	CASSFVGRGNEQFF
TRBD2	TRBJ2-1	.	TRBV4-3	TGCGCCAGCAGCCAACTACCGGGACTAGCGGGGGCCAATGAGCAGTTCTTC	CASSQLPGLAGANEQFF
TRBD1	TRBJ2-7	.	TRBV10-3	TGTGCCATCAGAAGGGACAGCGGACCCTACGAGCAGTACTTC	CAIRRDSGPYEQYF
TRBD2	TRBJ2-5	few	TRBV5-1	TGCGCCAGCAGCCCCACGTCAGGCCTAGCGGGGTATGAGACCCAGTACTTC	CASSPTSGLAGYETQYF
.	TRBJ1-1	few	TRBV4-3	TGCGCCAGCAGCCAAGGGTCAGTGACGAACACTGAAGCTTTCTTT	CASSQGSVTNTEAFF
.	TRBJ2-1	.	TRBV5-1	TGCGCCAGCAGCCCCCATGTTAGGGGGGAGGGCTACAATGAGCAGTTCTTC	CASSPHVRGEGYNEQFF
.	TRBJ2-6	few	TRBV7-9	TGTGCCAGCAGCAAACCTTCTGGGGCCAACGTCCTGACTTTC	CASSKPSGANVLTF
.	TRBJ2-5	.	TRBV7-8	TGTGCCTGTCGGGCCGAACAGACCCAGTACTTC	CACRAEQTQYF
.	TRBJ2-7	.	TRBV5-5	TGTGCCAGCAGCTCCTCCCCGCAGGGCCTCTACGAGCAGTACTTC	CASSSSPQGLYEQYF
.	TRBJ1-5	few	TRBV6-5	TGTGCCAGCAGTTATGGGGAGAGACAGCCCCAGCATTTT	CASSYGERQPQHF
.	TRBJ2-2	few	TRBV4-1	TGCGCCAGCAGCCCTCGGGGGACCGAGAACACCGGGGAGCTGTTTTTT	CASSPRGTENTGELFF
.	TRBJ1-4	.	TRBV10-2	TGCGCCAGCAGTGAGAGGGCGCCGGGAGAAAAACTGTTTTTT	CASSERAPGEKLFF
.	TRBJ1-4	.	TRBV27	TGTGCCAGCAGCCCACAAGTCCCGACAGTGGGCAATGAAAAACTGTTTTTT	CASSPQVPTVGNEKLFF
TRBD2	TRBJ2-4	few	TRBV12-3/TRBV12-4	TGTGCCAGCAGCGAGCGGGGGTGGACCAAAAACATTCAGTACTTC	CASSERGWTKNIQYF
.	TRBJ1-1	.	TRBV3-1	TGTGCCAGCAGCCAAGGCCCTGTGGGGAACACTGAAGCTTTCTTT	CASSQGPVGNTEAFF
.	TRBJ2-2	few	TRBV6-5	TGTGCCAGCAGTTACCAGGCAAAATCCGGGGAGCTGTTTTTT	CASSYQAKSGELFF
.	TRBJ2-2	many	TRBV5-1	TGCGCCAGCAGCTTGCTCAGGGGTGACACCGGGGAGCTGTTTTTT	CASSLLRGDTGELFF
TRBD1	TRBJ1-2	few	TRBV20-1	TGCAGTGCTAGAGCGTGGACAGGGGGCAACTATGGCTACACCTTC	CSARAWTGGNYGYTF
.	TRBJ2-4	.	TRBV5-6	TGTGCCAGCAGCCCCCCACTGACCGGGACCCTTTATTTC	CASSPPLTGTLYF
.	TRBJ1-2	few	TRBV29-1	TGCAGCGTGATGACAACCGGTTTGTTCTATGGCTACACCTTC	CSVMTTGLFYGYTF
.	TRBJ2-3	.	TRBV11-2	TGTGCCAGCAGCTTAGGAGACCCGCTTTTGGATACGCAGTATTTT	CASSLGDPLLDTQYF
TRBD1	TRBJ1-4	.	TRBV2	TGTGCCAGCATTATTGAGACAGGGGGTAAAAAACTGTTTTTT	CASIIETGGKKLFF
TRBD2	TRBJ2-3	.	TRBV6-2/TRBV6-3	TGTGCCAGCAGTTACTCCGGACTAGCGGGAGTGCCTAGCACAGATACGCAGTATTTT	CASSYSGLAGVPSTDTQYF
TRBD1	TRBJ2-1	many	TRBV4-1	TGCGCCAGCAGCCAGGACCAGGGGGCCGGAGATGAGCAGTTCTTC	CASSQDQGAGDEQFF
.	TRBJ1-1	many	TRBV20-1	TGCAGTGCTAGTTGGTGGGGGATTAGGAGGAACACTGAAGCTTTCTTT	CSASWWGIRRNTEAFF
.	TRBJ1-4	few	TRBV7-8	TGTGCCAGCAGCCCGTTTGGGCAAAGTGAAAAACTGTTTTTT	CASSPFGQSEKLFF
TRBD1	TRBJ1-2	.	TRBV7-2	TGTGCCAGCAGCCCCCAGGGACAGGGGACCGGCTACACCTTC	CASSPQGQGTGYTF
.	TRBJ2-2	few	TRBV27	TGTGCCAGCGAACCGACAGGGAACACCGGGGAGCTGTTTTTT	CASEPTGNTGELFF
.	TRBJ1-5	.	TRBV5-1	TGCGCCAGCAGCGCCGCCGGGCTAAGAAATCAGCCCCAGCATTTT	CASSAAGLRNQPQHF
.	TRBJ1-5	.	TRBV6-6	TGTGCCAGCAGCCCGGCCAATCAGCCCCAGCATTTT	CASSPANQPQHF
TRBD2	TRBJ2-5	.	TRBV7-2	TGTGCCAGCAGCCCGAGCCAGCGGGGGGGCCCCGAGACCCAGTACTTC	CASSPSQRGGPETQYF
.	TRBJ2-5	.	TRBV25-1	TGTGCCAGCAGTGAATACAGTAGAGAGACCCAGTACTTC	CASSEYSRETQYF
.	TRBJ2-2	few	TRBV7-2	TGTGCCAGCAGCCACCTCCCGGGACCCGCCCCCGGGGAGCTGTTTTTT	CASSHLPGPAPGELFF
.	TRBJ2-5	few	TRBV28	TGTGCCAGCAGTTTAGGGGACAAAGTCCACGAGACCCAGTACTTC	CASSLGDKVHETQYF
.	TRBJ2-6	few	TRBV2	TGTGCCAGCAGTGAAATGGGTTGGGGCTCTGGGGCCAACGTCCTGACTTTC	CASSEMGWGSGANVLTF